The rows below give T cell receptor beta chains drawn from one sample of a study of vaccination and CD4 T cells after COVID-19. MiXCR, run by TCRdb on the PCR reads, gives a single entry per CDR3 protein. In the table there are under 25,000 distinct CDR3 sequences, roughly 55% of which are singletons. These receptors' targets are unknown. Material for sequencing was CD4+ T cells from blood, cultured in vitro. All receptors derive from a human donor who had recovered from COVID-19. CDR3s include the opening cysteine and the closing phenylalanine or tryptophan. A D gene is named only where the DNA matches it firmly. A row's size may be missing; if present it is once, few, many or a size class.

cdr3_length	d_call	v_call	clone_size	j_call	cdr3_aa	cdr3_nt
15	.	TRBV20-1	.	TRBJ2-5	CSARDVPGPLGTQYF	TGCAGTGCTAGAGATGTCCCGGGGCCTCTGGGGACCCAGTACTTC
12	.	TRBV30	.	TRBJ2-3	CAWTGAQDTQYF	TGTGCCTGGACGGGGGCACAGGATACGCAGTATTTT
16	TRBD1	TRBV19	.	TRBJ1-2	CASRRTGTGLLYGYTF	TGTGCCAGTAGACGTACCGGGACAGGCCTTCTCTATGGCTACACCTTC
16	TRBD2	TRBV25-1	.	TRBJ2-2	CASSESAGGPTGELFF	TGTGCCAGCAGTGAATCTGCGGGAGGCCCCACCGGGGAGCTGTTTTTT
14	.	TRBV20-1	.	TRBJ2-7	CSATHPGKIYEQYF	TGCAGTGCTACTCACCCCGGGAAAATCTACGAGCAGTACTTC
12	.	TRBV28	.	TRBJ1-6	CASAPPGITLHF	TGTGCCAGCGCCCCGCCCGGGATCACCCTCCACTTT
18	.	TRBV18	.	TRBJ1-1	CASSPSQIRASENTEAFF	TGTGCCAGCTCACCATCCCAAATCAGGGCCTCTGAGAACACTGAAGCTTTCTTT
16	.	TRBV27	.	TRBJ2-7	CASSLSRGKDPYEQYF	TGTGCCAGCAGTTTATCGAGGGGGAAGGATCCCTACGAGCAGTACTTC
14	.	TRBV7-3	.	TRBJ2-1	CASSLGTGVHEQFF	TGTGCCAGCAGCTTAGGGACTGGCGTCCATGAGCAGTTCTTC
13	.	TRBV4-1	once	TRBJ2-3	CASSQARADTQYF	TGCGCCAGCAGCCAAGCCCGGGCAGATACGCAGTATTTT
14	.	TRBV27	once	TRBJ2-2	CASTSAANTGELFF	TGTGCCAGCACCTCAGCGGCGAACACCGGGGAGCTGTTTTTT
16	.	TRBV7-3	few	TRBJ2-2	CASSRARLEGTGELFF	TGTGCCAGCAGCCGGGCAAGACTAGAGGGCACCGGGGAGCTGTTTTTT
16	.	TRBV6-5	.	TRBJ1-5	CASSYSKGSGGLPQHF	TGTGCCAGCAGTTACTCGAAGGGCTCTGGGGGTCTGCCCCAGCATTTT
15	TRBD2	TRBV2	few	TRBJ2-6	CASSGGGSGANVLTF	TGTGCCAGCAGCGGGGGGGGCTCTGGGGCCAACGTCCTGACTTTC
15	TRBD2	TRBV7-7	.	TRBJ2-3	CASSLGLAETDTQYF	TGTGCTAGCAGCTTAGGGCTAGCGGAAACAGATACGCAGTATTTT
13	.	TRBV20-1	.	TRBJ2-7	CSARRGSTPEQYF	TGCAGTGCTAGGAGGGGGAGCACTCCCGAGCAGTACTTC
15	.	TRBV20-1	few	TRBJ2-3	CSARNIRLVTDTQYF	TGCAGTGCTAGGAATATTAGACTAGTCACAGATACGCAGTATTTT
12	.	TRBV16	.	TRBJ1-5	CASSQDGPPQHF	TGTGCCAGCAGCCAGGACGGGCCTCCCCAGCATTTT
16	TRBD1	TRBV9	.	TRBJ1-6	CASSVSVRGYNSPLHF	TGTGCCAGCAGCGTATCAGTCAGGGGGTATAATTCACCCCTCCACTTT
15	TRBD2	TRBV2	.	TRBJ2-7	CASSALSGGSYEQYF	TGTGCCAGCAGTGCATTAAGCGGGGGCTCCTACGAGCAGTACTTC
14	.	TRBV10-3	.	TRBJ1-1	CAISEEGTNTEAFF	TGTGCCATCAGTGAGGAGGGAACGAACACTGAAGCTTTCTTT
16	.	TRBV7-8	.	TRBJ1-3	CASSLQDASSGNTIYF	TGTGCCAGCAGCTTACAAGACGCCAGCTCTGGAAACACCATATATTTT
16	TRBD2	TRBV6-2/TRBV6-3	.	TRBJ2-1	CASSWTSGSSYNEQFF	TGTGCCAGCAGTTGGACTAGCGGGAGCTCCTACAATGAGCAGTTCTTC
15	TRBD1	TRBV20-1	.	TRBJ1-5	CSARPSDRGFQPQHF	TGCAGTGCTAGACCCTCAGACAGGGGTTTTCAGCCCCAGCATTTT
13	TRBD1	TRBV6-1	.	TRBJ1-2	CASTTWTGDGYTF	TGTGCCAGCACCACTTGGACAGGGGATGGCTACACCTTC
15	.	TRBV12-3/TRBV12-4	once	TRBJ2-3	CASSGPGLSTDTQYF	TGTGCCAGCAGTGGACCGGGACTTAGCACAGATACGCAGTATTTT
16	TRBD1	TRBV28	.	TRBJ2-1	CASMESGGRALNEQFF	TGTGCCAGCATGGAATCAGGGGGTAGAGCCCTCAATGAGCAGTTCTTC
14	.	TRBV2	.	TRBJ1-2	CASSEGRGDYGYTF	TGTGCCAGCAGTGAGGGCAGGGGAGACTATGGCTACACCTTC
15	.	TRBV2	.	TRBJ2-3	CASSELYLSTDTQYF	TGTGCCAGCAGTGAACTCTACCTTAGCACAGATACGCAGTATTTT
15	TRBD1	TRBV6-1	.	TRBJ2-5	CASSLVGTGQETQYF	TGTGCCAGCAGTCTCGTCGGGACAGGCCAAGAGACCCAGTACTTC
18	TRBD2	TRBV7-9	.	TRBJ2-2	CASSFLTLAATNTGELFF	TGTGCCAGCAGCTTCCTCACCCTAGCGGCTACGAACACCGGGGAGCTGTTTTTT
14	.	TRBV5-4	.	TRBJ1-1	CASSPGTYYTEAFF	TGTGCCAGCAGCCCGGGGACATACTACACTGAAGCTTTCTTT
15	.	TRBV6-1	few	TRBJ1-3	CASSEGGFSGNTIYF	TGTGCCAGCAGTGAAGGGGGCTTCTCTGGAAACACCATATATTTT
13	.	TRBV6-2/TRBV6-3	.	TRBJ1-4	CASSLVADEKLFF	TGTGCCAGCAGTTTGGTGGCCGATGAAAAACTGTTTTTT
15	TRBD1	TRBV12-3/TRBV12-4	.	TRBJ2-1	CASRLDRGRENEQFF	TGTGCCAGCAGACTCGACAGGGGGCGCGAGAATGAGCAGTTCTTC
13	.	TRBV2	few	TRBJ1-2	CASSSDGNYGYTF	TGTGCCAGCAGTTCGGACGGGAACTATGGCTACACCTTC